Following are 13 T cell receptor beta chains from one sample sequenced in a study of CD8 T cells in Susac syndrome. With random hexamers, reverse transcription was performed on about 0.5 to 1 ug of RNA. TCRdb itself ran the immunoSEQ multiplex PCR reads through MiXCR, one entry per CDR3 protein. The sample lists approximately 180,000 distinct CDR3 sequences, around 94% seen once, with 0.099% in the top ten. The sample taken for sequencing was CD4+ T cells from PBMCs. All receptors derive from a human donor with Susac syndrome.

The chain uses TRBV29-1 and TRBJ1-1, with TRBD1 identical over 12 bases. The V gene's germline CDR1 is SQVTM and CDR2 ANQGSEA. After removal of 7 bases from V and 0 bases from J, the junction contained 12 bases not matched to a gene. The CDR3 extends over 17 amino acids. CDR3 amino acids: CSARRDRGPNMNTEAFF. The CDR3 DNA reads TGCAGCGCTCGCCGGGACAGGGGGCCCAATATGAACACTGAAGCTTTCTTT.

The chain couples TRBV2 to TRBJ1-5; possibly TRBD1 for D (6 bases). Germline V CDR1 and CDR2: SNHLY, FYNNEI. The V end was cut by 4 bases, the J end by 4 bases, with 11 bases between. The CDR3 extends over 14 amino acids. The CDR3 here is CASSAYRDNQPQHF. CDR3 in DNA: TGTGCCAGCAGTGCCTACAGGGATAATCAGCCCCAGCATTTT. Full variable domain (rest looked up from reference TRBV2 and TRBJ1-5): EPEVTQTPSHQVTQMGQEVILRCVPISNHLYFYWYRQILGQKVEFLVSFYNNEISEKSEIFDDQFSVERPDGSNFTLKIRSTKLEDSAMYFCASSAYRDNQPQHFGDGTRLSIL.

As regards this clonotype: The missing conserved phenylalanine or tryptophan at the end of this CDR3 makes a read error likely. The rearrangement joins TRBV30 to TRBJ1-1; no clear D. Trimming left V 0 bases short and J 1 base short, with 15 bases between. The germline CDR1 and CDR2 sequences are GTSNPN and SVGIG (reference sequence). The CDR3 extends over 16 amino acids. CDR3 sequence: CAWSVSGRTANTEAFL. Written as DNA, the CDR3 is TGTGCCTGGAGTGTATCGGGCAGGACGGCGAACACTGAAGCTTTCCTT.

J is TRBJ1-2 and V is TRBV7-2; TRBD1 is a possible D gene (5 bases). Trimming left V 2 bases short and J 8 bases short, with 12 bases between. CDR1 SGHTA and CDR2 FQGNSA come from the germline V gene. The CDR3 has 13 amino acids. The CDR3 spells CASSLRQIGGYTF. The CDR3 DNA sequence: TGTGCCAGCAGCTTAAGACAGATCGGGGGCTACACCTTC.

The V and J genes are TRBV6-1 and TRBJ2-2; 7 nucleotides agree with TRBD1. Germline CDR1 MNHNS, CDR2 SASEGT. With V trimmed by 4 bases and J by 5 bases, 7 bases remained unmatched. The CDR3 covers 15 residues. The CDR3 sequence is CASSGQGRNTGELFF. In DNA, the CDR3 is TGTGCCAGCAGTGGACAGGGTCGGAATACCGGGGAGCTGTTTTTT.

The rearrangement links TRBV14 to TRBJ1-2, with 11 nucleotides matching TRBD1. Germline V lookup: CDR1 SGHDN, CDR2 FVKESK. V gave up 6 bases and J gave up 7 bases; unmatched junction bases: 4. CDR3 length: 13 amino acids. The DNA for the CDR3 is TGTGCCAGCAGGCGGACAGGGGGCCTTGGCTACACCTTC. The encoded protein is CASRRTGGLGYTF.

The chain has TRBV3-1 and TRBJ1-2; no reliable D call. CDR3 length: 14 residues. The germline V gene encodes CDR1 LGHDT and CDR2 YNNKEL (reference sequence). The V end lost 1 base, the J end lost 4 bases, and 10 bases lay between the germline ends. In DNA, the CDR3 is TGTGCCAGCAGCCAAGCACAGCCGACCTATGGCTACACCTTC. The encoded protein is CASSQAQPTYGYTF.

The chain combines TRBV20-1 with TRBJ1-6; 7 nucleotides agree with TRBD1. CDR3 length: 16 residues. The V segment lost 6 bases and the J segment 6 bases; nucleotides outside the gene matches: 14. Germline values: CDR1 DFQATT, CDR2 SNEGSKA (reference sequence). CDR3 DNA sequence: TGCAGTGCCCCGACGAGCAGACAGGGTCCTAATTCACCCCTCCACTTT. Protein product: CSAPTSRQGPNSPLHF.

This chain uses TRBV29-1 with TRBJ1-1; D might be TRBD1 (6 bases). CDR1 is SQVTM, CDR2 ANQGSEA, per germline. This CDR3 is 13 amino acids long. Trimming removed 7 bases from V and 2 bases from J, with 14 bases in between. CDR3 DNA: TGCAGCGCCGGCAGGGGTGGTAACACTGAAGCTTTCTTT. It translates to CSAGRGGNTEAFF.

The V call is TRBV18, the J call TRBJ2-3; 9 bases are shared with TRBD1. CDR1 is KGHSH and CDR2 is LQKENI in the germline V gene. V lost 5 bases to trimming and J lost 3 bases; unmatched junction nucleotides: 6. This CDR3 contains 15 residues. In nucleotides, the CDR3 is TGTGCCAGCTCAACAGGACAGGGGCTTACAGATACGCAGTATTTT. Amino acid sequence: CASSTGQGLTDTQYF.

CDR3 DNA sequence: TGCGCCAGCAGCTCGGACAGGGCGGTCACCGGGGAGCTGTTTTTT. Translation: CASSSDRAVTGELFF. This chain connects TRBV5-1 to TRBJ2-2; 8 nucleotides match TRBD1. After removal of 3 bases from V and 4 bases from J, the junction contained 5 bases not matched to a gene. CDR3 length: 15 residues. In germline, CDR1 is SGHRS, CDR2 YFSETQ.

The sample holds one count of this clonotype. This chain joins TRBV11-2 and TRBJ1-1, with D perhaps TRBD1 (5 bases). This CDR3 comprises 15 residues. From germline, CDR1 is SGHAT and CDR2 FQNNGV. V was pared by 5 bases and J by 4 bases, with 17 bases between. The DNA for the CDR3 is TGTGCCAGCAGCCCCACGTCCCGGGGGGTCACTGAAGCTTTCTTT. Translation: CASSPTSRGVTEAFF.

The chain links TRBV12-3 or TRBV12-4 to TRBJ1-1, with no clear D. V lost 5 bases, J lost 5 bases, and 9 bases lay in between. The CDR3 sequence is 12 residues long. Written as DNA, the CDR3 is TGTGCCAGCAGTGCCTGGGGTACTGAAGCTTTCTTT. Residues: CASSAWGTEAFF.